Following are 7 T cell receptor beta chains from one sample sequenced in a study of shared clonotypes between healthy human individuals. The assay was immunoSEQ multiplex PCR, and TCRdb's table has in-frame clones only and misses some. The sample consists of some 500,000 clones, 75% to 80% of them appearing once. Sequences were obtained from PBMCs. These receptors were collected from a woman aged 40 to 50 in good health. Some clones in this sample may be carry-over from other donors' samples.

This clone was counted many times. The chain joins TRBV5-4 to TRBJ2-5; maybe TRBD2 (6 bases). From germline, CDR1 is SGHNT and CDR2 YYREEE (reference sequence). This CDR3 has 14 residues. Trimming pared 4 bases from V and 4 bases from J, leaving 14 bases between. The CDR3 nucleotides read TGTGCCAGCAGCGGGGGAACTAGCAGAGAGACCCAGTACTTC. It specifies CASSGGTSRETQYF. Looking up the rest from reference TRBV5-4 and TRBJ2-5 gives the full variable domain: ETGVTQSPTHLIKTRGQQVTLRCSSQSGHNTVSWYQQALGQGPQFIFQYYREEENGRGNFPPRFSGLQFPNYSSELNVNALELDDSALYLCASSGGTSRETQYFGPGTRLLVL.

This clone was seen a handful of times. This chain uses TRBV4-1 with TRBJ1-1; D unresolved. The V gene lost 3 bases and the J gene lost 6 bases, with 8 bases spanning the gap. The CDR3 loop spans 12 amino acids. Germline V gene sequence: CDR1 MGHRA, CDR2 YSYEKL. CDR3 nucleotides: TGCGCCAGCAGCCAGGGGAGGGCTGAAGCTTTCTTT. This encodes CASSQGRAEAFF.

The chain employs TRBV6-6 and TRBJ2-4; no clear D gene. Trimming cost V 5 bases and J 0 bases, with 8 bases left between them. The CDR3 has 14 residues. Germline lookup yields CDR1 MNHNY and CDR2 SVGAGI (reference sequence). CDR3 in DNA: TGTGCCAGCAGTCCCGACGCAGCCAAAAACATTCAGTACTTC. Translated, it gives CASSPDAAKNIQYF.

The rearrangement uses TRBV10-2 and TRBJ2-7; 8 bases are shared with TRBD1. V shed 3 bases and J 2 bases; nucleotides not matched to a gene: 6. The CDR3 runs 15 residues. Germline V gene lookup returns CDR1 WSHSY and CDR2 SAAADI. Here the CDR3 reads CASSDPGGEPYEQYF. The CDR3 DNA reads TGCGCCAGCAGTGACCCAGGGGGCGAACCCTACGAGCAGTACTTC.

Here the CDR3 reads CASSLVVAETQYF. CDR3 nucleotides: TGTGCCAGCAGCTTAGTTGTCGCGGAGACCCAGTACTTC. J is TRBJ2-5 and V is TRBV7-9; D not resolved. The CDR3 has 13 amino acids. CDR1 is SEHNR, CDR2 FQNEAQ, per germline (reference sequence). V dropped 1 base and J dropped 5 bases, with 8 bases sitting between them. Filled out from reference TRBV7-9 and TRBJ2-5, the complete variable domain reads DTGVSQNPRHKITKRGQNVTFRCDPISEHNRLYWYRQTLGQGPEFLTYFQNEAQLEKSRLLSDRFSAERPKGSFSTLEIQRTEQGDSAMYLCASSLVVAETQYFGPGTRLLVL.

This clone has just a few counts. The chain couples TRBV27 to TRBJ2-7; D is unresolved. V lost 3 bases, J lost 6 bases, and 15 bases lay in between. The CDR3 extends over 14 amino acids. Germline V gene data show CDR1 as MNHEY and CDR2 as SMNVEV (reference sequence). CDR3 loop: CASSFLGRASEQYF. The CDR3 coding sequence is TGTGCCAGCAGTTTTTTAGGGCGAGCCTCCGAGCAGTACTTC.

V is TRBV28 and J is TRBJ2-6, with a possible D match to TRBD2 (5 bases). The CDR3 covers 16 residues. Trimming shortened V by 6 bases and J by 0 bases, and 12 bases separated the two germline ends. Germline lookup yields CDR1 MDHEN and CDR2 SYDVKM. This CDR3 reads CASSTAGDSGANVLTF. CDR3 in DNA: TGTGCCAGCAGCACTGCCGGGGACTCTGGGGCCAACGTCCTGACTTTC.